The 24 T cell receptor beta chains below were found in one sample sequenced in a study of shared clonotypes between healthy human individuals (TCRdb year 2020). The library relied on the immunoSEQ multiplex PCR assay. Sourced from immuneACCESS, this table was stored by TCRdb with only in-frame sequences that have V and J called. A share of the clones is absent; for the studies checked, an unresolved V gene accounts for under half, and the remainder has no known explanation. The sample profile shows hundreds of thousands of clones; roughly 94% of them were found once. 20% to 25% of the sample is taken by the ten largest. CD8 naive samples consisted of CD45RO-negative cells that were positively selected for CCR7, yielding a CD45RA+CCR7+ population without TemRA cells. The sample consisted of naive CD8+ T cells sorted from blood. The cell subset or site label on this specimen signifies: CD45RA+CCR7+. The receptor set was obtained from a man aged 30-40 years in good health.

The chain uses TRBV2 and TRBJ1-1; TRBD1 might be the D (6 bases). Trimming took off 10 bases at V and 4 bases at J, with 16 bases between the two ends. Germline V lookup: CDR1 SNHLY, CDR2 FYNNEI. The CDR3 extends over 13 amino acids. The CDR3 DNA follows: TGTGCCACGAAACAGGGAGGAGGCACTGAAGCTTTCTTT. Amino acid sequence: CATKQGGGTEAFF.

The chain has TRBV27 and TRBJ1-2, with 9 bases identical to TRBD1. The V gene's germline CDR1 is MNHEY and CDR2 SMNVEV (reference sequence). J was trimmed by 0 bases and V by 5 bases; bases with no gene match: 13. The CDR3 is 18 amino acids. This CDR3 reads CASSPSGWDRASNYGYTF. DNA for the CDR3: TGTGCCAGCAGTCCGTCGGGGTGGGACAGGGCCTCTAACTATGGCTACACCTTC.

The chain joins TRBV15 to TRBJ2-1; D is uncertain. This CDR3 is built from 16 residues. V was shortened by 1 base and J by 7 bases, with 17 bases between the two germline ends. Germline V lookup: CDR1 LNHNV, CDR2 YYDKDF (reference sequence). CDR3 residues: CATSRVPDRNANEQFF. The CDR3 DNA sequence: TGTGCCACCAGCAGAGTACCGGATAGGAACGCTAATGAGCAGTTCTTC.

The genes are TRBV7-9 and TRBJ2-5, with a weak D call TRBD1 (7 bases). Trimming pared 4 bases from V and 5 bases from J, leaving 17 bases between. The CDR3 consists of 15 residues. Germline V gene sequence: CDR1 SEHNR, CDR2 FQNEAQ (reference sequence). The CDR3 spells CASSSKTGRLETQYF. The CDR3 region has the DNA TGTGCCAGCAGCTCAAAGACAGGGAGGTTGGAGACCCAGTACTTC.

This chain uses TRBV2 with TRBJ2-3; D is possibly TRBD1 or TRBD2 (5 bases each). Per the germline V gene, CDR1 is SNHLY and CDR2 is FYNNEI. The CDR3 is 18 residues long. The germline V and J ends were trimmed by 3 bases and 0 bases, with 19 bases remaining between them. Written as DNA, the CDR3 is TGTGCCAGCAGTGATAGTATGGCAGGGACCCTTAGCACAGATACGCAGTATTTT. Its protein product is CASSDSMAGTLSTDTQYF.

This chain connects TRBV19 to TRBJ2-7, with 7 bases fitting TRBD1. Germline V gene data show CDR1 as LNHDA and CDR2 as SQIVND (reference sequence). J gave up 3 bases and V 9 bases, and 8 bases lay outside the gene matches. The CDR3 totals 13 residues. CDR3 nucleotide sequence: TGTGCCAGCCGACCGACAGGGAGCTACGAGCAGTACTTC. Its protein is CASRPTGSYEQYF.

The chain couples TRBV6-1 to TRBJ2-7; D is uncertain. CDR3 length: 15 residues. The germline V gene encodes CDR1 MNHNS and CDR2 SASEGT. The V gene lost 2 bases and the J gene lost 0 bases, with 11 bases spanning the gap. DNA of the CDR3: TGTGCCAGCAGTGAAAGGTGGCAGCGCTCCTACGAGCAGTACTTC. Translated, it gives CASSERWQRSYEQYF.

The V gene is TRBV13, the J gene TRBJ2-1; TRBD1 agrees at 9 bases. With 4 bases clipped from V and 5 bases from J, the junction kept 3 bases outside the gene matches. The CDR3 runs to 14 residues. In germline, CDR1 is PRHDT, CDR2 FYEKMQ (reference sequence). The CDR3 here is CASSSGTGHNEQFF. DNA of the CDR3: TGTGCCAGCAGCTCCGGGACAGGGCACAATGAGCAGTTCTTC. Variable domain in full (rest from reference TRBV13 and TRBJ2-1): AAGVIQSPRHLIKEKRETATLKCYPIPRHDTVYWYQQGPGQDPQFLISFYEKMQSDKGSIPDRFSAQQFSDYHSELNMSSLELGDSALYFCASSSGTGHNEQFFGPGTRLTVL.

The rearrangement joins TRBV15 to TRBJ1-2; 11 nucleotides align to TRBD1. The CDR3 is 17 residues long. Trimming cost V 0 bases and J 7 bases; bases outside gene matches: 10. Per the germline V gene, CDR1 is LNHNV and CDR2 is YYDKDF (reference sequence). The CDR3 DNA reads TGTGCCACCAGCAGAGAAACGGGACAGGGGGTTTCAGGTGGCTACACCTTC. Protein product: CATSRETGQGVSGGYTF.

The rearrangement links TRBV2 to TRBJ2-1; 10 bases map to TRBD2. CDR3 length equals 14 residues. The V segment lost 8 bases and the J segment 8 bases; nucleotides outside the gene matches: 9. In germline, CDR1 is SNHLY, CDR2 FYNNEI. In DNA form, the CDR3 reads TGTGCCAGCCTCGGGGGGCTAGCGGGAGATGAGCAGTTCTTC. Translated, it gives CASLGGLAGDEQFF.

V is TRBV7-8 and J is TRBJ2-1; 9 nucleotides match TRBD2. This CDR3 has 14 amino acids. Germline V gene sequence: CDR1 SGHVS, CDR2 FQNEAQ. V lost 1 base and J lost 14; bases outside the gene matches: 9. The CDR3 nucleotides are TGTGCCAGCAGCTTAGGGCCTAGCGGGGATTGGGAGTTCTTC. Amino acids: CASSLGPSGDWEFF.

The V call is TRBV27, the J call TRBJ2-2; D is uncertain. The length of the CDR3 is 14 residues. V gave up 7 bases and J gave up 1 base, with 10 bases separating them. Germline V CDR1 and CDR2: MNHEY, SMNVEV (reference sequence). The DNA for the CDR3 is TGTGCCAGCACCATTGCATTGAACACCGGGGAGCTGTTTTTT. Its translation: CASTIALNTGELFF.

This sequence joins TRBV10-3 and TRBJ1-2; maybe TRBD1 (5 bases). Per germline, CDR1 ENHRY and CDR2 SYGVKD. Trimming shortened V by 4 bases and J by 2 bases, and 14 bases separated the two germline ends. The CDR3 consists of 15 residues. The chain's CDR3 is CAISAAGSRNYGYTF. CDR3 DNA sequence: TGTGCCATCAGTGCGGCAGGGTCTCGGAACTATGGCTACACCTTC.

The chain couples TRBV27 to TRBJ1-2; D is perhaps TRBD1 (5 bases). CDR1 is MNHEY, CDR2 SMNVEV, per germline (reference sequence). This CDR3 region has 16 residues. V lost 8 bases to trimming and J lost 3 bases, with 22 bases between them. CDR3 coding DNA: TGTGCCAGCGGCTTCCTCATGGGGTTAGGGGACTATGGCTACACCTTC. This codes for CASGFLMGLGDYGYTF.

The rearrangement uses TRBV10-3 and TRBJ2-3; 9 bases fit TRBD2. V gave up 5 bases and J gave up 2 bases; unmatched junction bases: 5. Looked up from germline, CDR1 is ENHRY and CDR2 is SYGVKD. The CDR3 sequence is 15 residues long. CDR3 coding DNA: TGTGCCATCAGTCCCGGGACTAGCTTCACAGATACGCAGTATTTT. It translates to CAISPGTSFTDTQYF.

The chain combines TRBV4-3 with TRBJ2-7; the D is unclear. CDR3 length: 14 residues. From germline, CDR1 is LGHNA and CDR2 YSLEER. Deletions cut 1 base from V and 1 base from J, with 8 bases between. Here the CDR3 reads CASSQVEGSYEQYF. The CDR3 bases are TGCGCCAGCAGCCAAGTCGAAGGTTCCTACGAGCAGTACTTC.

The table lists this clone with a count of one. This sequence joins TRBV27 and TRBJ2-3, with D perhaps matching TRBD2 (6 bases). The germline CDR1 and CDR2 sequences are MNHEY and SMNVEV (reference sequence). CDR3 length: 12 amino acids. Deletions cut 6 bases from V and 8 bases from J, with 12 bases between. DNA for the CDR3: TGTGCCAGCAGACGGGAGCAAGGTACGCAGTATTTT. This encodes CASRREQGTQYF.

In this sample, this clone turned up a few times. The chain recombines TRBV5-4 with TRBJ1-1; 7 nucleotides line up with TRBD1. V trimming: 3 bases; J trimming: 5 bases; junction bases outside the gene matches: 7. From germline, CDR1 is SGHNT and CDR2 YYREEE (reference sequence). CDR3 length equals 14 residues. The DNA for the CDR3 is TGTGCCAGCAGCTCACACAGGGGCCCAACTGAAGCTTTCTTT. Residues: CASSSHRGPTEAFF.

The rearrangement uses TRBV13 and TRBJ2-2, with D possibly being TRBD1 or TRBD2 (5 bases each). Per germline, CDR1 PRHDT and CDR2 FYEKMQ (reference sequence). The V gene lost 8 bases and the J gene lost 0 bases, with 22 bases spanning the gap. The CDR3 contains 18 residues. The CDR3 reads CASGDASHSTSNTGELFF. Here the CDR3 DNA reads TGTGCCAGCGGGGACGCAAGCCACAGCACCTCGAACACCGGGGAGCTGTTTTTT.

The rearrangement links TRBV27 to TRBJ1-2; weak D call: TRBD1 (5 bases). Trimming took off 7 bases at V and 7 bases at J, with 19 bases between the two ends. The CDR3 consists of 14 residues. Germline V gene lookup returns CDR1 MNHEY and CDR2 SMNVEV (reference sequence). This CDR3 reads CASTGTRASGGYTF. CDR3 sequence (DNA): TGTGCCAGCACAGGGACGCGAGCGAGCGGTGGCTACACCTTC.

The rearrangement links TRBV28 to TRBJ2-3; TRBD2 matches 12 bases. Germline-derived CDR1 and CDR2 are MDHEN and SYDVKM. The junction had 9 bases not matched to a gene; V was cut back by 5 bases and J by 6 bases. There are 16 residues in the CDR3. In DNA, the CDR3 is TGTGCCAGCAGTACCACGACTAGCGGGAGAGAGGATACGCAGTATTTT. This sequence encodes CASSTTTSGREDTQYF.

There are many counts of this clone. DNA of the CDR3: TGTGCCAGCTCCATGGGGGCATACGAGCAGTACTTC. Translating gives CASSMGAYEQYF. The chain links TRBV7-9 to TRBJ2-7; maybe TRBD1 (6 bases). In germline, CDR1 is SEHNR, CDR2 FQNEAQ (reference sequence). Trimming took off 8 bases at V and 4 bases at J, with 12 bases between the two ends. The CDR3 covers 12 residues.

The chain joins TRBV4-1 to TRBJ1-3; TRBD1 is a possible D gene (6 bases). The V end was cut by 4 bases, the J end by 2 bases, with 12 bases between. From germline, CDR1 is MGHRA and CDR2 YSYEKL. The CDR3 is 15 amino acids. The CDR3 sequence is CASSPTRGTGNTIYF. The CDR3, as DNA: TGCGCCAGCAGCCCAACCAGGGGAACTGGAAACACCATATATTTT.

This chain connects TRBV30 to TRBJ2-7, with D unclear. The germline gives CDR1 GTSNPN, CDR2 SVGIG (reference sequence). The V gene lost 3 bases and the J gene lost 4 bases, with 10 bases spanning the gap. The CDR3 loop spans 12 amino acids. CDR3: CAWSWEEYEQYF. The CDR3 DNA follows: TGTGCCTGGAGCTGGGAAGAATACGAGCAGTACTTC.